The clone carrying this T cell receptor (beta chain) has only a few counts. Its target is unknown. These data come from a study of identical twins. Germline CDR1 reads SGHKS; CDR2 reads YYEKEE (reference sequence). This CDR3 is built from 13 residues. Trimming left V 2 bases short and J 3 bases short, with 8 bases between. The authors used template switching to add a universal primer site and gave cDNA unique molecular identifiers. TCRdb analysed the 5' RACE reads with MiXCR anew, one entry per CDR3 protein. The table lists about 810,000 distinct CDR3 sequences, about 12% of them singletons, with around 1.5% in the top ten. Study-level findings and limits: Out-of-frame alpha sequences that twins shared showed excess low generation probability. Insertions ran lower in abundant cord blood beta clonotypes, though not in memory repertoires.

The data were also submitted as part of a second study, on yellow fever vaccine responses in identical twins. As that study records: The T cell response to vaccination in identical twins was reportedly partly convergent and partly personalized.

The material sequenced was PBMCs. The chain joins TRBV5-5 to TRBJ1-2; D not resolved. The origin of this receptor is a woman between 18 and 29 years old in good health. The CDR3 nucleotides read TGTGCCAGCAGCTTTAATCTGTACTATGGCTACACCTTC. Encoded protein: CASSFNLYYGYTF.